Listed here is a single T cell receptor beta chain. Its antigen is undetermined. There are 15 residues in the CDR3. Trimming cost V 5 bases and J 3 bases; bases outside gene matches: 9. Germline V CDR1 and CDR2: SGHRS, YFSETQ. The sample comes from a study of identical twins. TCRdb itself ran the 5' RACE reads through MiXCR, one entry per CDR3 protein. The data show 1.5 million to 2 million distinct CDR3 sequences, with roughly a third seen just once and 0.27% held by the top ten. Regarding the study as a whole: Excess sharing between twins was weaker in beta out-of-frame sequences. The models gave estimates that fell short of the out-of-frame TCR alpha sharing seen in monozygotic twins.

What was sequenced was cord blood. The J gene is TRBJ2-7, the V gene TRBV5-1; 9 positions agree with TRBD1. This sequence originates from a newborn girl in good health. The CDR3 DNA follows: TGCGCCAGCAGTTCACAGGGGGCGCCGGGCTACGAGCAGTACTTC. Protein: CASSSQGAPGYEQYF.